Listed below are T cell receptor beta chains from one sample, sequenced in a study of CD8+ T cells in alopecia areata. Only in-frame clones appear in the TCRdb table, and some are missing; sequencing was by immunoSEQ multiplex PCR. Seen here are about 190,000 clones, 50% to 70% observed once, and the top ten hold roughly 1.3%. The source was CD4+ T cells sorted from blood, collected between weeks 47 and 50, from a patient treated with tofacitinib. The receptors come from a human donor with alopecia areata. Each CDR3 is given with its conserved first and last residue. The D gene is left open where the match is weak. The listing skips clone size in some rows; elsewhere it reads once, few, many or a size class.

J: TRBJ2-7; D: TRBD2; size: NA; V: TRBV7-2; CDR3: CASSLGLAGGQGEQYF; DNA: TGTGCCAGCAGCTTAGGACTAGCGGGGGGGCAGGGCGAGCAGTACTTC
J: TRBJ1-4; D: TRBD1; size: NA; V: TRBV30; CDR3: CAWNGGTGNEKLFF; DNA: TGTGCCTGGAACGGAGGGACAGGGAATGAAAAACTGTTTTTT
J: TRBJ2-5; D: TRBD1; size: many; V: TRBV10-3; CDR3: CAIRDRETQYF; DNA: TGTGCCATCAGGGACAGGGAGACCCAGTACTTC
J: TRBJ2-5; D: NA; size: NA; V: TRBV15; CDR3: CATSQGIQETQYF; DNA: TGTGCCACCAGTCAGGGGATACAAGAGACCCAGTACTTC
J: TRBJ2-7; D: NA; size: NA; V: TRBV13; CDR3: CASSLGGNSYEQYF; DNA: TGTGCCAGCAGCTTAGGAGGAAACTCCTACGAGCAGTACTTC
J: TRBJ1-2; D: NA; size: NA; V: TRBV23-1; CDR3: CASQKVNYGYTF; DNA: TGCGCCAGCCAAAAAGTCAACTATGGCTACACCTTC
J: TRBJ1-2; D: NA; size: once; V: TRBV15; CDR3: CATSRERANYGYTF; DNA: TGTGCCACCAGCAGAGAGAGAGCTAACTATGGCTACACCTTC
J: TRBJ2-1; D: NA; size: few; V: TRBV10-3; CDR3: CAISENRASYNEQFF; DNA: TGTGCCATCAGTGAGAACCGGGCCTCCTACAATGAGCAGTTCTTC
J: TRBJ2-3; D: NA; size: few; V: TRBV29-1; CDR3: CSVETLADTQYF; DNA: TGCAGCGTTGAAACTCTAGCAGATACGCAGTATTTT
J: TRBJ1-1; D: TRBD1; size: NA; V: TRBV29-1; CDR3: CSVGGQGATEAFF; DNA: TGCAGCGTCGGGGGGCAGGGGGCCACTGAAGCTTTCTTT
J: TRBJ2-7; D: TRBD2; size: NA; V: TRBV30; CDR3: CAWGTSGGQRQYF; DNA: TGTGCCTGGGGGACTAGCGGGGGCCAGCGGCAGTACTTC
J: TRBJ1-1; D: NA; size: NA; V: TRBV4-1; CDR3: CASSQIPGMNTEAFF; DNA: TGCGCCAGCAGCCAAATTCCGGGGATGAACACTGAAGCTTTCTTT
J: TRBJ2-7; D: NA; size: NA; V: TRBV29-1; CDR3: CSVGRNYEQYF; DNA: TGCAGCGTTGGCAGGAACTACGAGCAGTACTTC
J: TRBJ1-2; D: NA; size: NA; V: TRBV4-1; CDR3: CASSQAVTRNYGYTF; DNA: TGCGCCAGCAGCCAAGCGGTCACTCGAAACTATGGCTACACCTTC
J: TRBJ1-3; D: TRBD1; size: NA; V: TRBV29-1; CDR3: CSVAGQSSGNTIYF; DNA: TGCAGCGTGGCGGGACAGAGCTCTGGAAACACCATATATTTT
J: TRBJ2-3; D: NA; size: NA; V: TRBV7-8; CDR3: CASSVQSATSTDTQYF; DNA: TGTGCCAGCAGCGTCCAGAGCGCCACTAGCACAGATACGCAGTATTTT
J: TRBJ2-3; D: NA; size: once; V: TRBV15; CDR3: CATSRDRRGGGTDTQYF; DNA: TGTGCCACCAGCAGAGATAGGAGAGGCGGGGGCACAGATACGCAGTATTTT
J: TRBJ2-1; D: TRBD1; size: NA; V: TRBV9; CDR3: CASSKGTDYNEQFF; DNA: TGTGCCAGCAGCAAAGGGACAGACTACAATGAGCAGTTCTTC
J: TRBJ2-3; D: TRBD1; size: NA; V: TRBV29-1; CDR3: CSVEDRGQAVDTQYF; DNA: TGCAGCGTTGAAGATAGGGGACAGGCTGTAGATACGCAGTATTTT
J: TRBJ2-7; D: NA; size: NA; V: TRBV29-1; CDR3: CSVAKSYEQYF; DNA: TGCAGCGTTGCCAAATCCTACGAGCAGTACTTC
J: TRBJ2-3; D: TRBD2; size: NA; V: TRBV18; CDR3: CASSPTIRGGGYTDTQYF; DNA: TGTGCCAGCTCACCCACGATCCGGGGCGGGGGATACACAGATACGCAGTATTTT
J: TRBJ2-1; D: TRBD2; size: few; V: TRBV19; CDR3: CASNRGGFLNEQFF; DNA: TGTGCCAGTAATCGGGGAGGGTTTCTGAATGAGCAGTTCTTC
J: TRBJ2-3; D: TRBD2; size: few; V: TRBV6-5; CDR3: CASSGAGRTDTQYF; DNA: TGTGCCAGCAGCGGAGCGGGGAGGACAGATACGCAGTATTTT
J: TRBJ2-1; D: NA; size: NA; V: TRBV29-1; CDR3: CSVEGTGTDYNEQFF; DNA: TGCAGCGTTGAAGGCACCGGGACGGACTACAATGAGCAGTTCTTC
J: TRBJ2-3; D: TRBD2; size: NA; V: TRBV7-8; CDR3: CASSVLAGNTQYF; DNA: TGTGCCAGCAGCGTACTAGCGGGGAATACGCAGTATTTT
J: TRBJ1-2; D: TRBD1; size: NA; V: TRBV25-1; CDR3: CASGGTAHGYTF; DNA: TGTGCCAGCGGGGGGACAGCCCATGGCTACACCTTC
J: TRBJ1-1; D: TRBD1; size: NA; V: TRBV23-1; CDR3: CASNTGDAFF; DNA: TGCGCCAGCAACACAGGGGACGCTTTCTTT
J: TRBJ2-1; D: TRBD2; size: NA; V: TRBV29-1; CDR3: CSVAGLAGEFGDEQFF; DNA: TGCAGCGTCGCCGGACTAGCGGGGGAGTTCGGAGATGAGCAGTTCTTC
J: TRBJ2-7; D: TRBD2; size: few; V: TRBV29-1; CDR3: CSVQGGGGINEQYF; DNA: TGCAGCGTTCAGGGAGGCGGGGGAATCAACGAGCAGTACTTC
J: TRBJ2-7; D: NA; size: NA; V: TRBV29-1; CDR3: CSVKVRPARDGNLYEQYF; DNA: TGCAGCGTTAAAGTTCGACCAGCCCGGGACGGAAACCTCTACGAGCAGTACTTC